The 10 T cell receptor beta chains below come from one sample, sequenced in a study of radiation and T cells in renal cell carcinoma. Here immunoSEQ multiplex PCR was the method, and the copy in TCRdb shows in-frame clones only, minus some. In the table there are approximately 120,000 clones, around 80% of which are singletons. This sample's time point: blood 2 weeks post-SBRT. Treatment in this sample: 15 Gy SBRT to primary tumor, nephrectomy 4 weeks later. Sequenced here: blood, sampled from a patient whose treatment included radiotherapy and nephrectomy. The receptors derive from a man in his forties or fifties with renal cell carcinoma.

In this sample, this clone turned up once. The CDR3 loop reads CAWTLTRPGELFF. In DNA form, the CDR3 reads TGTGCCTGGACCCTGACTAGGCCCGGGGAGCTGTTTTTT. V gene TRBV30 combines with J gene TRBJ2-2; perhaps TRBD2 as D (6 bases). The CDR3 is 13 amino acids. Germline CDR1 reads GTSNPN; CDR2 reads SVGIG (reference sequence). V lost 4 bases, J lost 6 bases, and 12 bases lay in between.

This clone showed up just a few times. The V gene is TRBV6-6, the J gene TRBJ1-6; no firm D call. The length of the CDR3 is 14 residues. Germline values: CDR1 MNHNY, CDR2 SVGAGI (reference sequence). The germline V and J ends were trimmed by 7 bases and 0 bases, with 7 bases remaining between them. CDR3 residues: CASNLRSYNSPLHF. Here the CDR3 DNA reads TGTGCCAGCAACCTGCGCTCCTATAATTCACCCCTCCACTTT.

This chain connects TRBV29-1 to TRBJ1-4; D is uncertain. The CDR3 runs 13 residues. V was trimmed by 6 bases and J by 7 bases, leaving 15 bases between them. Per the germline V gene, CDR1 is SQVTM and CDR2 is ANQGSEA. The DNA for the CDR3 is TGCAGCGTCCGGAGTGCTTGGGGTGAAAAACTGTTTTTT. This encodes CSVRSAWGEKLFF.

The chain combines TRBV6-5 with TRBJ1-2, with 9 bases that match TRBD1. V lost 1 base to trimming and J lost 5 bases; unmatched junction nucleotides: 2. The germline CDR1 and CDR2 sequences are MNHEY and SVGAGI. The CDR3 is made up of 14 amino acids. DNA for the CDR3: TGTGCCAGCAGTTACTTGACAGGGGGGTATGGCTACACCTTC. Translating it yields CASSYLTGGYGYTF.

This chain uses TRBV9 with TRBJ1-3; D gene unclear. From germline, CDR1 is SGDLS and CDR2 YYNGEE. The CDR3 loop spans 15 amino acids. V gave up 0 bases and J gave up 4 bases, with 11 bases separating them. The DNA for the CDR3 is TGTGCCAGCAGCGTAGTTATGGGAAAAGGAAACACCATATATTTT. It encodes CASSVVMGKGNTIYF.

The rearrangement uses TRBV29-1 and TRBJ2-6, with D possibly being TRBD1 (6 bases). V lost 7 bases and J lost 0, with 16 bases in between. Germline lookup yields CDR1 SQVTM and CDR2 ANQGSEA. The CDR3 is 16 residues long. The CDR3 DNA is TGCAGCGCCACAGGGATCAGCGACTCTGGGGCCAACGTCCTGACTTTC. It is translated as CSATGISDSGANVLTF.

This clone has a single count. V and J are TRBV18 and TRBJ2-7; 8 bases line up with TRBD1. Germline trimming cut 3 bases from V and 3 bases from J; bases unmatched to any gene: 4. CDR1 KGHSH and CDR2 LQKENI come from the germline V gene. This CDR3 has 14 amino acids. CDR3 sequence reads: CASSPTTGDYEQYF. The DNA for the CDR3 is TGTGCCAGCTCACCGACGACAGGGGACTACGAGCAGTACTTC.

The V call is TRBV7-2, the J call TRBJ2-5; D not certain. The CDR3 is made up of 13 amino acids. Trimming pared 4 bases from V and 5 bases from J, leaving 11 bases between. CDR1 is SGHTA, CDR2 FQGNSA, per germline. CDR3 sequence (DNA): TGTGCCAGCAGCTCGGCTACGAGTGAGACCCAGTACTTC. Its protein is CASSSATSETQYF.

The V gene is TRBV6-5, the J gene TRBJ1-2; no firm D call. The CDR3 length is 10 residues. The V gene lost 8 bases and the J gene lost 7 bases, with 8 bases spanning the gap. Per the germline V gene, CDR1 is MNHEY and CDR2 is SVGAGI. CDR3 nucleotide sequence: TGTGCCAGCTTCAAGATTGGCTACACCTTC. Protein sequence: CASFKIGYTF.

A few counts support this clone. The rearrangement joins TRBV30 to TRBJ1-3, with D possibly matching TRBD1 (6 bases). This CDR3 has 16 residues. Looked up from germline, CDR1 is GTSNPN and CDR2 is SVGIG (reference sequence). Trimming cost V 0 bases and J 0 bases, with 12 bases left between them. CDR3 sequence (DNA): TGTGCCTGGAGTGTAGGGGGGCAAACCTCTGGAAACACCATATATTTT. Its translation: CAWSVGGQTSGNTIYF. Filled out from reference TRBV30 and TRBJ1-3, the complete variable domain reads SQTIHQWPATLVQPVGSPLSLECTVEGTSNPNLYWYRQAAGRGLQLLFYSVGIGQISSEVPQNLSASRPQDRQFILSSKKLLLSDSGFYLCAWSVGGQTSGNTIYFGEGSWLTVV.